This TCR beta chain was obtained from a study of CD8 T cells in ankylosing spondylitis. Findings and caveats of the study: Made up of under 10 highly homologous variants, a TCR beta motif appeared characteristic of ankylosing spondylitis blood.

It was by quantitative 5'-RACE with molecular barcodes that TCR beta libraries were made. TCRdb independently ran MiXCR on the 5' RACE reads; one entry per CDR3 protein. The sample lists approximately 500,000 distinct CDR3 sequences, more than 9.5% seen once, with approximately 6.2% in the top ten. The germline V gene has CDR1 LGHDT and CDR2 YNNKEL (reference sequence). This CDR3 contains 13 residues. Deletions cut 1 base from V and 6 bases from J, with 9 bases between. Of note for this clonotype: Its antigen is as yet unknown.

The chain recombines TRBV3-1 with TRBJ1-2; D remains ambiguous. The TCR comes from a male donor with ankylosing spondylitis. Sequencing was performed on blood, either unsorted or a sorted T cell fraction (not recorded which). The CDR3 nucleotides read TGTGCCAGCAGCCAAGTCACCCAGAATGGCTACACCTTC. It yields the protein CASSQVTQNGYTF.